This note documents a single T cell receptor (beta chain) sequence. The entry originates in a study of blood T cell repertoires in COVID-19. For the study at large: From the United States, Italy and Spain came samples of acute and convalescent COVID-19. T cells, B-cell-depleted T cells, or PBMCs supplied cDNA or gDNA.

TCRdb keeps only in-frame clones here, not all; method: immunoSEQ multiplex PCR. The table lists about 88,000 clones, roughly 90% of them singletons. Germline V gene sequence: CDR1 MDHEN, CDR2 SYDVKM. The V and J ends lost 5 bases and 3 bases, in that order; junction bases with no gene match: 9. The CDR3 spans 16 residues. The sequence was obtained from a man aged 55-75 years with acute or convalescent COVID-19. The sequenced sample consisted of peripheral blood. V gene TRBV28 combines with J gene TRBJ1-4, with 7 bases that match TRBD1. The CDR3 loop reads CASSPHRQGPNEKLFF. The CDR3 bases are TGTGCCAGCAGTCCCCACCGACAGGGCCCTAATGAAAAACTGTTTTTT.